This entry lists 26 T cell receptor beta chains sequenced from one sample in a study of cytomegalovirus exposure and HLA in healthy donors. The PCR was carried out with 60 Vbeta primers and 13 Jbeta primers. Sequenced by immunoSEQ multiplex PCR; TCRdb stores in-frame clones only, minus some. This sample has about 52,000 clones; 65% to 85% occur once, and the top ten carry roughly 2.9%. The sequencing input was PBMCs. Source of these receptors: a man aged 18 to 30 in good health and CMV-seronegative.

The table lists this clone with a count of one. This sequence joins TRBV28 and TRBJ2-1, with 14 positions matching TRBD2. The junction had 11 bases not matched to a gene; V was cut back by 2 bases and J by 5 bases. The CDR3 runs to 19 residues. CDR1 is MDHEN and CDR2 is SYDVKM in the germline V gene. Written as DNA, the CDR3 is TGTGCCAGCAGTTTAACAGCCCGACTAGCGGGAGGGCAGAACAATGAGCAGTTCTTC. This codes for CASSLTARLAGGQNNEQFF. The complete variable domain, with remaining parts taken from reference TRBV28 and TRBJ2-1, reads DVKVTQSSRYLVKRTGEKVFLECVQDMDHENMFWYRQDPGLGLRLIYFSYDVKMKEKGDIPEGYSVSREKKERFSLILESASTNQTSMYLCASSLTARLAGGQNNEQFFGPGTRLTVL.

The chain combines TRBV29-1 with TRBJ2-1; 10 bases line up with TRBD1. CDR1 is SQVTM, CDR2 ANQGSEA, per germline. V lost 1 base to trimming and J lost 14 bases; unmatched junction nucleotides: 8. The CDR3 length is 13 residues. The DNA of the CDR3 is TGCAGCGTTGAAGGACAGGGGGCGCAGGGGGAGTTCTTC. Translation gives CSVEGQGAQGEFF.

The DNA for the CDR3 is TGTGCCAGCTCACCGCCGGTGAACTATGGCTACACCTTC. Its protein product is CASSPPVNYGYTF. The chain recombines TRBV18 with TRBJ1-2; the D is unclear. CDR3 length: 13 amino acids. V was trimmed by 3 bases and J by 2 bases, leaving 7 bases between them. Germline assignment: CDR1 KGHSH and CDR2 LQKENI.

This chain joins TRBV25-1 and TRBJ2-3, with D maybe TRBD2 (5 bases). With 0 bases removed from V and 3 bases from J, the gap between germline ends came to 10 bases. The V gene's germline CDR1 is MGHDK and CDR2 SYGVNS. CDR3 length: 15 amino acids. CDR3: CASSEYREGTDTQYF. The CDR3 DNA is TGTGCCAGCAGTGAATATCGGGAAGGGACAGATACGCAGTATTTT.

In its sample, this clone was seen a few times. The chain joins TRBV7-9 to TRBJ1-6, with D perhaps TRBD1 (5 bases). Per the germline V gene, CDR1 is SEHNR and CDR2 is FQNEAQ (reference sequence). The CDR3 covers 12 residues. V lost 4 bases, J lost 12 bases, and 10 bases lay in between. In DNA form, the CDR3 reads TGTGCCAGCAGCTACCGGGACTTACCCCTCCACTTT. This translates into CASSYRDLPLHF.

The chain has TRBV4-2 and TRBJ2-3; possibly TRBD2 for D (6 bases). Germline CDR1 LGHNA, CDR2 YNFKEQ. Trimming removed 7 bases at V and 0 bases at J, with 17 bases between. CDR3 length equals 16 residues. Written as DNA, the CDR3 is TGTGCCAGCACCTACAACGGGGGTTCTAGCACAGATACGCAGTATTTT. Translation: CASTYNGGSSTDTQYF.

The rearrangement uses TRBV6-1 and TRBJ1-4, with D maybe TRBD1 (6 bases). Per the germline V gene, CDR1 is MNHNS and CDR2 is SASEGT. Trimming removed 5 bases at V and 0 bases at J, with 10 bases between. The CDR3 has 15 amino acids. DNA of the CDR3: TGTGCCAGCAGTTCTCGGACAGCAACTAATGAAAAACTGTTTTTT. Protein product: CASSSRTATNEKLFF.

The genes are TRBV29-1 and TRBJ2-7; a weak D match, TRBD2 (6 bases). Germline lookup yields CDR1 SQVTM and CDR2 ANQGSEA. This CDR3 contains 15 residues. The V gene lost 6 bases and the J gene lost 3 bases, with 21 bases spanning the gap. The DNA for the CDR3 is TGCAGCGTCAGTAGGCGGAGGGCAGGAGGCTACGAGCAGTACTTC. Its protein is CSVSRRRAGGYEQYF.

The chain uses TRBV2 and TRBJ1-5; the match to TRBD1 covers 9 bases. CDR3 length equals 15 residues. The germline gives CDR1 SNHLY, CDR2 FYNNEI. V lost 3 bases and J lost 3; bases outside the gene matches: 3. As DNA, the CDR3 is TGTGCCAGCAGTGATCGGACAGGGGCCAATCAGCCCCAGCATTTT. Protein sequence: CASSDRTGANQPQHF. Looking up the rest from reference TRBV2 and TRBJ1-5 gives the full variable domain: EPEVTQTPSHQVTQMGQEVILRCVPISNHLYFYWYRQILGQKVEFLVSFYNNEISEKSEIFDDQFSVERPDGSNFTLKIRSTKLEDSAMYFCASSDRTGANQPQHFGDGTRLSIL.

V is TRBV4-2 and J is TRBJ2-1; 13 bases are shared with TRBD2. CDR1 and CDR2 from the germline V gene are LGHNA and YNFKEQ. V was pared by 4 bases and J by 6 bases, with 6 bases of the junction left unmatched. This CDR3 has 16 residues. The CDR3 DNA sequence: TGTGCCAGCAGCCTCCTCGGGACTAGCGGGACCAATGAGCAGTTCTTC. Translated, it gives CASSLLGTSGTNEQFF.

The chain links TRBV7-2 to TRBJ2-1; TRBD2 is a possible D gene (6 bases). The germline V and J ends were trimmed by 6 bases and 3 bases, with 9 bases remaining between them. This CDR3 has 13 residues. The germline V gene has CDR1 SGHTA and CDR2 FQGNSA. The CDR3 reads CASSPGGYNEQFF. CDR3 nucleotides: TGTGCCAGCAGTCCCGGGGGCTACAATGAGCAGTTCTTC.

The chain joins TRBV2 to TRBJ2-3; a possible D gene is TRBD2 (6 bases). CDR3 length: 15 amino acids. Trimming removed 9 bases from V and 4 bases from J, with 20 bases in between. CDR1 and CDR2 from the germline V gene are SNHLY and FYNNEI. The CDR3 spells CARSTTGVSSDTQYF. The CDR3 nucleotides are TGTGCCAGGAGTACGACGGGAGTGAGTTCAGATACGCAGTATTTT.

V gene TRBV5-6 combines with J gene TRBJ2-4, with D tentatively TRBD1 (6 bases). V was trimmed by 4 bases and J by 0 bases, leaving 11 bases between them. The germline V gene has CDR1 SGHDT and CDR2 YYEEEE. The CDR3 extends over 15 amino acids. As DNA, the CDR3 is TGTGCCAGCAGCACTCCAGGGGAAGCCAAAAACATTCAGTACTTC. Its translation: CASSTPGEAKNIQYF.

This clone showed up just a few times. J is TRBJ1-2 and V is TRBV28; tentatively, D is TRBD1 (6 bases). V lost 5 bases and J lost 1, with 17 bases in between. This CDR3 comprises 16 residues. From germline, CDR1 is MDHEN and CDR2 SYDVKM. CDR3 sequence (DNA): TGTGCCAGCAGTGGGCCCCAGGGGAAGGATAACTATGGCTACACCTTC. Its translation: CASSGPQGKDNYGYTF.

The chain recombines TRBV2 with TRBJ1-1; the match to TRBD1 covers 10 bases. V lost 10 bases, J lost 11 bases, and 10 bases stayed unmatched. This CDR3 is built from 12 residues. The germline V gene encodes CDR1 SNHLY and CDR2 FYNNEI. CDR3 protein: CAMTGTGVHAFF. The CDR3 DNA reads as TGTGCCATGACCGGGACAGGGGTTCACGCTTTCTTT.

CDR3 region: CASGGLAGYEQYF. In DNA, the CDR3 is TGTGCCAGCGGGGGACTAGCGGGCTACGAGCAGTACTTC. The V gene is TRBV7-8, the J gene TRBJ2-7; TRBD2 aligns across 12 bases. Germline CDR1 and CDR2: SGHVS and FQNEAQ. J was trimmed by 3 bases and V by 8 bases; bases with no gene match: 2. CDR3 size: 13 residues.

This rearrangement joins TRBV4-3 to TRBJ1-5, with D possibly being TRBD1 (6 bases). The CDR3 spans 16 residues. V was shortened by 0 bases and J by 2 bases, with 11 bases between the two germline ends. Germline V gene data show CDR1 as LGHNA and CDR2 as YSLEER. The DNA for the CDR3 is TGCGCCAGCAGCCAAGACTTAGGGGGGGGCAATCAGCCCCAGCATTTT. This encodes CASSQDLGGGNQPQHF.

The chain uses TRBV30 and TRBJ2-7; tentative D call: TRBD1 (6 bases). CDR3 length equals 12 residues. The V and J ends lost 5 bases and 3 bases respectively, with 11 bases between them. CDR1 is GTSNPN, CDR2 SVGIG, per germline (reference sequence). CDR3 sequence (DNA): TGTGCCTGGGGGGACACCCTCTACGAGCAGTACTTC. Translation gives CAWGDTLYEQYF.

The chain has TRBV5-1 and TRBJ2-7; 7 bases are shared with TRBD2. This CDR3 has 14 residues. The germline gives CDR1 SGHRS, CDR2 YFSETQ. The J segment lost 3 bases and the V segment lost 1 base, leaving 4 bases of the junction unmatched. CDR3 sequence: CASSLSSGDYEQYF. CDR3 sequence (DNA): TGCGCCAGCAGCTTGTCTAGCGGCGACTACGAGCAGTACTTC.

J is TRBJ1-1 and V is TRBV9; TRBD1 is a possible D gene (6 bases). CDR1 and CDR2 from the germline V gene are SGDLS and YYNGEE. The CDR3 has 14 amino acids. Trimming took off 4 bases at V and 4 bases at J, with 14 bases between the two ends. The CDR3 region has the DNA TGTGCCAGCAGCCCCACGACAGGAATCACTGAAGCTTTCTTT. The encoded protein is CASSPTTGITEAFF.

This chain joins TRBV5-4 and TRBJ1-5, with D tentatively TRBD1 (5 bases). CDR1 SGHNT and CDR2 YYREEE come from the germline V gene (reference sequence). This CDR3 comprises 15 residues. Trimming stripped 4 bases from V and 0 bases from J, with 11 bases between. The CDR3 reads CASSDGGYSNQPQHF. The CDR3 coding sequence is TGTGCCAGCAGCGATGGGGGGTATAGCAATCAGCCCCAGCATTTT.

V is TRBV4-3 and J is TRBJ2-5; 11 bases map to TRBD1. Per the germline V gene, CDR1 is LGHNA and CDR2 is YSLEER. CDR3 size: 16 residues. Losses at the gene ends were 0 bases for V and 7 bases for J; bases not matched to a gene: 7. This CDR3 is CASSQEWTGGSGTQYF. As DNA, the CDR3 is TGCGCCAGCAGCCAAGAGTGGACAGGGGGCTCAGGGACCCAGTACTTC.

The chain recombines TRBV2 with TRBJ1-1; D is perhaps TRBD1 (6 bases). The CDR3 has 12 amino acids. V shed 7 bases and J shed 5 bases, with 11 bases lying between them. The germline gives CDR1 SNHLY, CDR2 FYNNEI. CDR3 bases: TGTGCCAGCAACCAAGGGGGAACTGAAGCTTTCTTT. The encoded protein is CASNQGGTEAFF. Full variable domain (missing parts from reference TRBV2 and TRBJ1-1): EPEVTQTPSHQVTQMGQEVILRCVPISNHLYFYWYRQILGQKVEFLVSFYNNEISEKSEIFDDQFSVERPDGSNFTLKIRSTKLEDSAMYFCASNQGGTEAFFGQGTRLTVV.

The J gene is TRBJ1-1, the V gene TRBV18; no firm D call. Trimming took 2 bases from V and 0 from J, leaving 7 bases between them. CDR1 and CDR2 (germline): KGHSH, LQKENI. This CDR3 spans 14 amino acids. CDR3 sequence: CASSPLELNTEAFF. The CDR3 DNA follows: TGTGCCAGCTCACCATTGGAGTTGAACACTGAAGCTTTCTTT. The complete variable domain, with remaining parts taken from reference TRBV18 and TRBJ1-1, reads NAGVMQNPRHLVRRRGQEARLRCSPMKGHSHVYWYRQLPEEGLKFMVYLQKENIIDESGMPKERFSAEFPKEGPSILRIQQVVRGDSAAYFCASSPLELNTEAFFGQGTRLTVV.

This clone was seen once. The chain links TRBV4-3 to TRBJ1-2, with D perhaps TRBD1 (5 bases). This CDR3 has 16 residues. Trimming took 0 bases from V and 0 from J, leaving 11 bases between them. Germline CDR1 and CDR2: LGHNA and YSLEER. Here the CDR3 reads CASSQDTTATNYGYTF. The CDR3 DNA sequence: TGCGCCAGCAGCCAAGATACGACAGCAACTAACTATGGCTACACCTTC.

This clone was detected only once. The CDR3, as DNA: TGTGCCAGCAGGGGAGATCTTAAACAGGGCCTGGGGATGAACACTGAAGCTTTCTTT. Its protein is CASRGDLKQGLGMNTEAFF. This chain links TRBV2 with TRBJ1-1, with a possible D match to TRBD1 (6 bases). V lost 6 bases to trimming and J lost 0 bases, with 26 bases between them. The CDR3 sequence is 19 residues long. Germline V lookup: CDR1 SNHLY, CDR2 FYNNEI. Filled out from reference TRBV2 and TRBJ1-1, the complete variable domain reads EPEVTQTPSHQVTQMGQEVILRCVPISNHLYFYWYRQILGQKVEFLVSFYNNEISEKSEIFDDQFSVERPDGSNFTLKIRSTKLEDSAMYFCASRGDLKQGLGMNTEAFFGQGTRLTVV.